This T cell receptor (beta chain) was identified during a study of blood T cell repertoires in COVID-19. Study information: PBMCs, B-cell-depleted T cells, or T cells were the source of the cDNA or gDNA that made up the material.

The CDR3 contains 11 residues. Germline loops: CDR1 MNHEY, CDR2 SVGAGI. Trimming took 5 bases from V and 6 from J, leaving 7 bases between them. Original data processing: It was from reference gene primer amplification that nucleated cell counts were estimated. The protocol was immunoSEQ multiplex PCR, while the TCRdb copy is restricted to in-frame clones and leaves out a portion. D and trimming were read from the DNA, whereas the V and J calls and clone size are those reported in that table. The table has 140,000 to 150,000 clones, approximately 80% seen once. The receptor comes from a human donor with acute or convalescent COVID-19. The donor label of this sample is uncertain. The chain carries TRBV6-5 and TRBJ1-2; no clear D. The sequenced sample was peripheral blood. The CDR3 sequence: CASSPGDGYTF. The CDR3 DNA reads TGTGCCAGCAGTCCCGGGGATGGCTACACCTTC.